This T cell receptor beta chain was obtained from a study of radiotherapy plus CTLA-4 blockade in lung cancer. Per germline, CDR1 SGHTA and CDR2 FQGNSA. With 5 bases clipped from V and 3 bases from J, the junction kept 9 bases outside the gene matches. The CDR3 covers 17 residues. Method: immunoSEQ multiplex PCR; TCRdb's copy keeps in-frame clones and lacks some. The data show about 64,000 clones, under 75% seen once. This clone occurred a few times. This specimen was peripheral blood, taken from a patient treated with radiotherapy plus ipilimumab. The sequence was obtained from a human donor with non-small cell lung cancer whose response to radiotherapy plus ipilimumab could not be evaluated. The rearrangement links TRBV7-2 to TRBJ1-4, with 10 nucleotides matching TRBD1. CDR3 sequence (DNA): TGTGCCAGCAGCCCCATGGGACAGGGGTTTTCTAATGAAAAACTGTTTTTT. Translating it yields CASSPMGQGFSNEKLFF.